The 8 T cell receptor beta chains presented below share a single source sample, sequenced in a study of T-cell memory formation after mild COVID-19. TCRdb itself ran the 5' RACE reads through MiXCR, one entry per CDR3 protein. The data show over 450,000 distinct CDR3 sequences, about 20% seen once. Sequenced: PBMCs or a T cell subset sorted from them (not recorded which). These receptors originate from an adult woman who had mild COVID-19 (a few samples of this study predate the infection). Cell type and time point are not known.

This clonotype was detected ten times or more. J is TRBJ2-6 and V is TRBV7-2, with 8 positions matching TRBD2. This CDR3 comprises 19 residues. Germline V lookup: CDR1 SGHTA, CDR2 FQGNSA. Losses at the gene ends were 5 bases for V and 0 bases for J; bases not matched to a gene: 12. The CDR3 region has the DNA TGTGCCAGCAGCCCTCGCGGGAGGCCCCTCTTCTCTGGGGCCAACGTCCTGACTTTC. Translated: CASSPRGRPLFSGANVLTF.

The V gene is TRBV20-1, the J gene TRBJ2-3; 7 bases match TRBD2. CDR1 is DFQATT and CDR2 is SNEGSKA in the germline V gene (reference sequence). J was trimmed by 2 bases and V by 6 bases; bases with no gene match: 8. The length of the CDR3 is 14 residues. CDR3 coding DNA: TGCAGTGCCTTCGGGGAGGGAAACACAGATACGCAGTATTTT. Amino acid sequence: CSAFGEGNTDTQYF.

V usage is TRBV14 and J usage is TRBJ2-7; D may be TRBD1 (5 bases). Germline V gene sequence: CDR1 SGHDN, CDR2 FVKESK. Trimming took 4 bases from V and 2 from J, leaving 9 bases between them. There are 13 residues in the CDR3. CDR3 DNA: TGTGCCAGCAGCCGTTGGGGCACCTACGAGCAGTACTTC. It specifies CASSRWGTYEQYF.

The CDR3, as DNA: TGTGCAAGTCGCTTAGCGCTCAGGTTTAATGAAAAACTGTTTTTT. It is translated as CASRLALRFNEKLFF. The rearrangement uses TRBV12-2 and TRBJ1-4. TRBV12-2 is a recognized pseudogene. The CDR3 totals 15 residues.

This clonotype was counted between two and nine times. The J gene is TRBJ1-2, the V gene TRBV20-1; 7 bases agree with TRBD1. Germline V gives CDR1 DFQATT, CDR2 SNEGSKA (reference sequence). With 1 base clipped from V and 2 bases from J, the junction kept 4 bases outside the gene matches. This CDR3 has 14 residues. In nucleotides, the CDR3 is TGCAGTGCTAGAGGGGACAGCCTAAACTATGGCTACACCTTC. This codes for CSARGDSLNYGYTF.

This clonotype has a count of ten or more. The junction shows a germline mismatch at one end, possibly a read error. The gene calls are TRBV18 and TRBJ2-7, with D perhaps TRBD1 or TRBD2 (5 bases each). Germline V gene lookup returns CDR1 KGHSH and CDR2 LQKENI. The length of the CDR3 is 13 residues. This CDR3 reads CASSPGTAYEQYF. In DNA, the CDR3 is TGCGCCAGCAGCCCCGGGACGGCCTACGAGCAGTACTTC.

Remarks on this clonotype: It is likely a read error, because the conserved phenylalanine at the end of the CDR3 is missing. V gene TRBV12-3 or TRBV12-4 combines with J gene TRBJ1-5, with 7 bases fitting TRBD1. This CDR3 is 14 amino acids long. Trimming removed 2 bases from V and 6 bases from J; junction bases left unmatched: 4. The CDR3 DNA is TGTGCCAGCAGTTTATTCAGGGGGGCTCAGCCCCAGCATATT. Translating gives CASSLFRGAQPQHI.

This clonotype was counted between two and nine times. The chain combines TRBV20-1 with TRBJ2-3; the match to TRBD2 covers 8 bases. The V gene's germline CDR1 is DFQATT and CDR2 SNEGSKA (reference sequence). V gave up 1 base and J gave up 5 bases; unmatched junction bases: 8. The length of the CDR3 is 15 residues. The CDR3 is CSARVGSGERDTQYF. The DNA of the CDR3 is TGCAGTGCTAGAGTTGGTAGCGGGGAAAGAGATACGCAGTATTTT.